These 18 T cell receptor beta chains came from one sample sequenced in a study of blood T cell repertoires in COVID-19. Libraries were prepared by immunoSEQ multiplex PCR; TCRdb keeps only in-frame clonotypes and omits some of them. The sample holds roughly 260,000 clones, 80% to 95% seen once. Material for sequencing was PBMCs or T cells enriched from blood (not recorded which). The receptors were gathered from a woman aged 18 to 35 who had recovered from COVID-19.

The chain is built from TRBV27 and TRBJ1-5; D might be TRBD1 (5 bases). Germline V gene sequence: CDR1 MNHEY, CDR2 SMNVEV (reference sequence). CDR3 length: 14 residues. V lost 8 bases and J 3 bases, leaving 14 bases between the germline ends. CDR3 protein: CASRGQGFNQPQHF. DNA of the CDR3: TGTGCCAGCCGTGGGCAGGGATTCAATCAGCCCCAGCATTTT.

The chain joins TRBV6-6 to TRBJ2-3, with 14 bases identical to TRBD2. The CDR3 runs to 16 residues. The germline CDR1 and CDR2 sequences are MNHNY and SVGAGI (reference sequence). V was pared by 5 bases and J by 6 bases, with 7 bases of the junction left unmatched. The CDR3 DNA reads as TGTGCCAGCAGTAATGGACTAGCGGGGGGTCTGGATACGCAGTATTTT. Translating it yields CASSNGLAGGLDTQYF.

CDR3 DNA: TGTGCCAGCTCACCAGCTGGTCGGGAGCAGTACTTC. It yields the protein CASSPAGREQYF. This chain joins TRBV18 and TRBJ2-7; no clear D. The CDR3 has 12 amino acids. V was trimmed by 2 bases and J by 7 bases, leaving 9 bases between them. Per the germline V gene, CDR1 is KGHSH and CDR2 is LQKENI.

The chain employs TRBV6-5 and TRBJ2-7; D is ambiguous. In germline, CDR1 is MNHEY, CDR2 SVGAGI. Trimming pared 6 bases from V and 4 bases from J, leaving 10 bases between. The CDR3 contains 12 residues. The CDR3 reads CASSNSWYEQYF. The DNA for the CDR3 is TGTGCCAGCAGCAATAGCTGGTACGAGCAGTACTTC.

CDR3 sequence (DNA): TGTGCCAGCAGCTATCAGCTAGCGGGGGGGGAGACCCAGTACTTC. This codes for CASSYQLAGGETQYF. The gene calls are TRBV5-5 and TRBJ2-5; TRBD2 agrees at 12 bases. The length of the CDR3 is 15 residues. The J segment lost 5 bases and the V segment lost 3 bases, leaving 5 bases of the junction unmatched. Germline V gene data show CDR1 as SGHKS and CDR2 as YYEKEE (reference sequence).

The chain uses TRBV18 and TRBJ1-1; tentatively, D is TRBD1 (5 bases). Germline CDR1 reads KGHSH; CDR2 reads LQKENI. CDR3 length equals 15 residues. V was cut by 4 bases and J by 3 bases, with 15 bases left in between. In DNA form, the CDR3 reads TGTGCCAGCTCACATGCCGGGGGTAGGGACACTGAAGCTTTCTTT. It translates to CASSHAGGRDTEAFF.

The chain couples TRBV29-1 to TRBJ1-4; TRBD1 is a possible D gene (6 bases). CDR1 SQVTM and CDR2 ANQGSEA come from the germline V gene. V was clipped by 4 bases and J by 7 bases, with 13 bases between them. This CDR3 has 13 residues. In DNA, the CDR3 is TGCAGCGTTGTCCCCAGGGGTGGTGAAAAACTGTTTTTT. Amino acids: CSVVPRGGEKLFF.

The chain recombines TRBV29-1 with TRBJ2-1; 13 positions agree with TRBD2. The V gene's germline CDR1 is SQVTM and CDR2 ANQGSEA. Trimming cost V 6 bases and J 6 bases; bases outside gene matches: 5. CDR3 length: 14 amino acids. The CDR3 region is CSVRGTSGVNEQFF. DNA of the CDR3: TGCAGCGTCAGGGGGACTAGCGGGGTCAATGAGCAGTTCTTC.

The V and J genes are TRBV25-1 and TRBJ1-2, with 7 bases identical to TRBD1. Germline CDR1 reads MGHDK; CDR2 reads SYGVNS. This CDR3 has 13 amino acids. V shed 7 bases, J shed 6 bases, and the junction held 8 bases outside the gene matches. DNA for the CDR3: TGTGCCAGCACTGTAGGGGGCGCGCATGGCTACACCTTC. This sequence encodes CASTVGGAHGYTF.

This sequence joins TRBV25-1 and TRBJ1-2; 7 nucleotides match TRBD1. This CDR3 has 14 amino acids. Looked up from germline, CDR1 is MGHDK and CDR2 is SYGVNS. Germline trimming cut 2 bases from V and 4 bases from J; bases unmatched to any gene: 4. Here the CDR3 DNA reads TGTGCCAGCAGTGAAGGAGGGACAGCCTATGGCTACACCTTC. Its translation is CASSEGGTAYGYTF.

The chain has TRBV4-1 and TRBJ2-3; a possible D gene is TRBD2 (5 bases). Germline V gives CDR1 MGHRA, CDR2 YSYEKL. V was clipped by 3 bases and J by 4 bases, with 14 bases between them. The CDR3 has 15 residues. DNA of the CDR3: TGCGCCAGCAGCCATTTTCGGCTAGCCGCAGATACGCAGTATTTT. It yields the protein CASSHFRLAADTQYF.

The chain joins TRBV24-1 to TRBJ2-7; possibly TRBD2 for D (6 bases). CDR1 and CDR2 (germline): KGHDR, SFDVKD. The CDR3 totals 16 residues. Trimming shortened V by 2 bases and J by 0 bases, and 13 bases separated the two germline ends. CDR3 nucleotide sequence: TGTGCCACCAGTGATTATACTAGCTCCAACTCCTACGAGCAGTACTTC. As protein: CATSDYTSSNSYEQYF.

The chain combines TRBV20-1 with TRBJ2-5; unclear D gene. CDR3 length: 11 amino acids. Per the germline V gene, CDR1 is DFQATT and CDR2 is SNEGSKA (reference sequence). V was clipped by 7 bases and J by 3 bases, with 9 bases between them. The CDR3 loop is CSGGPKETQYF. DNA for the CDR3: TGCAGTGGTGGGCCGAAAGAGACCCAGTACTTC.

As DNA, the CDR3 is TGTGCCAGCAGCTTGGTACGTCCGAGGACTAGCGGGAGAAGGAATGAGCAGTTCTTC. This translates into CASSLVRPRTSGRRNEQFF. The chain recombines TRBV5-4 with TRBJ2-1; 13 bases are a match to TRBD2. The CDR3 loop spans 19 amino acids. The J segment lost 7 bases and the V segment lost 0 bases, leaving 13 bases of the junction unmatched. Germline V gives CDR1 SGHNT, CDR2 YYREEE (reference sequence).

This chain connects TRBV5-1 to TRBJ2-2; D is perhaps TRBD1 (6 bases). With 6 bases removed from V and 1 base from J, the gap between germline ends came to 7 bases. Germline V gives CDR1 SGHRS, CDR2 YFSETQ. CDR3 length equals 13 residues. This chain's CDR3 is CASIRGNTGELFF. CDR3 sequence (DNA): TGCGCCAGCATCAGGGGGAACACCGGGGAGCTGTTTTTT.

The sample holds a few counts of this clone. This sequence joins TRBV7-8 and TRBJ1-5; 7 bases align to TRBD1. Trimming cost V 7 bases and J 5 bases; bases outside gene matches: 17. The CDR3 is 17 residues long. The V gene's germline CDR1 is SGHVS and CDR2 FQNEAQ. The chain's CDR3 is CASNNDREWNVDQPQHF. In DNA, the CDR3 is TGTGCCAGCAACAATGACAGGGAATGGAACGTTGATCAGCCCCAGCATTTT.

V gene TRBV6-2 or TRBV6-3 combines with J gene TRBJ2-7, with 9 bases that match TRBD1. The CDR3 extends over 15 amino acids. From germline, CDR1 is MNHEY and CDR2 SVGEGT. J was trimmed by 3 bases and V by 4 bases; bases with no gene match: 7. CDR3 loop: CASSSSGTGRYEQYF. CDR3 DNA: TGTGCCAGCAGTTCGTCCGGGACAGGGCGCTACGAGCAGTACTTC.

This chain connects TRBV27 to TRBJ2-2; D gene ambiguous. The CDR3 has 12 residues. Looked up from germline, CDR1 is MNHEY and CDR2 is SMNVEV (reference sequence). The germline V and J ends were trimmed by 8 bases and 5 bases, with 9 bases remaining between them. CDR3 loop: CASRQLTGELFF. CDR3 in DNA: TGTGCCAGCCGACAATTGACCGGGGAGCTGTTTTTT.